This TCR beta chain appears in the sequencing data of a study of T cell repertoires in cytomegalovirus infection. Study context: Selection of CMV epitopes for the study included recently identified HLA-C-restricted and well-studied HLA-B-restricted ones.

A single record per CDR3 protein comes from TCRdb applying MiXCR to the reads. The table includes 80,000 to 90,000 distinct CDR3 sequences, around half detected once. Worth noting for this clonotype: As yet, its antigen is unknown.

The germline CDR1 and CDR2 sequences are SEHNR and FQNEAQ (reference sequence). V lost 11 bases and J lost 1; bases outside the gene matches: 5. The CDR3 is 12 residues long. Whole-study results and caveats: Within the response measured ex vivo, HLA-C-restricted CMV-specific TCR beta clonotypes were dominant.

This TCR was recovered from a human donor in good health (CMV status not recorded). Some clones in this sample may be carry-over from other donors' samples. Specimen: CD8+ T cells from cultured PBMCs, collected from culture after CMV antigen stimulation. This rearrangement joins TRBV7-9 to TRBJ2-7; TRBD1 agrees at 7 bases. Written as DNA, the CDR3 is TGTGCCTCAGCCAGGGGGTCCTACGAGCAGTACTTC. This codes for CASARGSYEQYF.